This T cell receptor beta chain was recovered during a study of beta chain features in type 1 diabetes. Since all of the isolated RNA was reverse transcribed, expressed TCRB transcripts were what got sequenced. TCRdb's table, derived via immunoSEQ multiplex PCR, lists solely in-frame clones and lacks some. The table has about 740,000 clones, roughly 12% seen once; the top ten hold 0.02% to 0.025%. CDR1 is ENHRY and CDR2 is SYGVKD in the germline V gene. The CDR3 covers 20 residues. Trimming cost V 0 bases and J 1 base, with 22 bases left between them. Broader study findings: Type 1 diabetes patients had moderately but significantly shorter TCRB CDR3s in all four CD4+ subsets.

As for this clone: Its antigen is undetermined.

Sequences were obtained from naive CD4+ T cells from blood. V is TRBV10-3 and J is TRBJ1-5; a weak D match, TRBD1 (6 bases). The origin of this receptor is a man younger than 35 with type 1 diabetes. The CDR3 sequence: CAISESSHLRDRSSNQPQHF. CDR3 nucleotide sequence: TGTGCCATCAGTGAGTCGTCCCATTTAAGAGACAGGTCGAGCAATCAGCCCCAGCATTTT.